Below, one T cell receptor beta chain is given with its context. Its antigen is as yet unknown. This sample was included in a study of blood T cells in healthy people across ages. Regarding the study as a whole: Unsorted PBMC input precluded a conclusive naive versus antigen-experienced comparison. Across samples, TCR beta diversity tracked strongly with naive T cell percentage.

The CDR3 has 14 residues. Germline loops: CDR1 SEHNR, CDR2 FQNEAQ (reference sequence). PCR was performed a second time for about 6 to 12 cycles using a sample-barcoded 5' primer and a J-beta primer mix. One entry per CDR3 protein, called by TCRdb with MiXCR from the 5' RACE reads. The sample carries under 1,100,000 distinct CDR3 sequences, approximately 25% recorded once. These data were likewise used in another study, on T cells of mothers and their children.

The source of this sequence is a girl between 2 and 10 years old in good health. The sample comprised blood. V gene TRBV7-9 combines with J gene TRBJ2-5; D possibly corresponds to TRBD1 (5 bases). The last part of the DNA fits TRBJ2-1 better; the J call may be wrong. The CDR3 sequence is CASSPRAIEIKQFF. The DNA of the CDR3 is TGTGCCAGCAGCCCCAGGGCCATAGAAATAAAGCAGTTCTTC.